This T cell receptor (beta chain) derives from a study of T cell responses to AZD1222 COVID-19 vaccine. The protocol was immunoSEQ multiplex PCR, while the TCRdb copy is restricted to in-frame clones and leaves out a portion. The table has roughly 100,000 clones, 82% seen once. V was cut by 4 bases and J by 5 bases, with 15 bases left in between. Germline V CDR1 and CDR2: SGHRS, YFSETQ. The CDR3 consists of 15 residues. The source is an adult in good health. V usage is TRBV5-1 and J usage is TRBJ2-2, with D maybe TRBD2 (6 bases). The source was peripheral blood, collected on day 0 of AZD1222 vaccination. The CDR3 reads CASSDLGGATGELFF. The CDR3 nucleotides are TGCGCCAGCAGCGATCTGGGCGGGGCGACCGGGGAGCTGTTTTTT.